This TCR beta chain emerged from a study of human T cells and chemical hapten exposure. Noted time point: patch test 3, about 24 weeks after DPC sensitization. Treatment specified: therapeutic diphenylcyclopropenone sensitization with weekly scalp DPC. TCRdb reprocessed the RACE reads with MiXCR, giving one entry per CDR3 protein. Among about 92,000 distinct CDR3 sequences listed, roughly a tenth were seen once. This clonotype was observed a handful of times. The CDR3 covers 15 residues. CDR1 is DFQATT, CDR2 SNEGSKA, per germline (reference sequence). Between the trimmed V and J ends, which lost 0 bases and 0 bases, there was a span of 9 bases.

V usage is TRBV20-1 and J usage is TRBJ1-5, with D unclear. The material was whole blood, obtained in connection with sensitization to the hapten diphenylcyclopropenone (DPC). This clonotype originated in a woman aged 25 to 39 with alopecia areata. Some clones in this sample may be carry-over from other donors' samples. In nucleotides, the CDR3 is TGCAGTGCTAGAGATTTGGCCTATAGCAATCAGCCCCAGCATTTT. As protein: CSARDLAYSNQPQHF.